Following are 24 T cell receptor beta chains from one sample sequenced in a study of T cells in Graves' hyperthyroidism and ophthalmopathy. The CDR3 regions of TCR beta were amplified from RNA transcripts. HTBI primers were the set used in a first-round RT-PCR of the TCR CDR3. One entry per CDR3 protein, called by TCRdb with MiXCR from the multiplex PCR reads. The sample has about 350,000 distinct CDR3 sequences, 17% seen once. Sequencing was done on a sample of blood. The origin of the receptors is a young woman with Graves' hyperthyroidism that later progressed to Graves' ophthalmopathy.

The rearrangement joins TRBV6-4 to TRBJ1-1; no firm D call. The CDR3 is 15 residues long. Germline-derived CDR1 and CDR2 are MRHNA and SNTAGT. V gave up 9 bases and J gave up 5 bases, with 22 bases separating them. The CDR3 DNA is TGTGCCAGTAGTCTCTACGGCAGGACGAATACTGAAGCTTTCTTT. This codes for CASSLYGRTNTEAFF.

This clonotype was picked up a small number of times. The conserved closing phenylalanine or tryptophan is absent in this CDR3, likely reflecting a read error. The chain couples TRBV27 to TRBJ2-7, with unresolved D. CDR1 is MNHEY and CDR2 is SMNVEV in the germline V gene (reference sequence). V lost 8 bases to trimming and J lost 4 bases, with 12 bases between them. The CDR3 has 12 residues. The CDR3: CASGYTGYEQYL. The CDR3 DNA reads as TGTGCCAGCGGGTACACGGGTTACGAGCAGTACCTC.

The rearrangement joins TRBV6-5 to TRBJ2-2; D gene uncertain. V lost 3 bases, J lost 6 bases, and 5 bases lay in between. Germline lookup yields CDR1 MNHEY and CDR2 SVGAGI. The CDR3 extends over 12 amino acids. The CDR3 DNA reads TGTGCCAGCAGTTATGGCCCCGGGGAGCTGTTTTTT. Translated: CASSYGPGELFF.

This clonotype appeared many times. The chain has TRBV12-3 or TRBV12-4 and TRBJ2-7, with D uncertain. V dropped 3 bases and J dropped 4 bases, with 10 bases sitting between them. This CDR3 has 13 residues. The CDR3 DNA is TGTGCCAGCAGTTTTTCTAGTTCTTACGAGCAGTACTTC. The encoded protein is CASSFSSSYEQYF.

The table lists this clonotype with many counts. The V call is TRBV19, the J call TRBJ2-5, with unresolved D. The CDR3 contains 14 residues. The germline CDR1 and CDR2 sequences are LNHDA and SQIVND (reference sequence). V was shortened by 4 bases and J by 5 bases, with 14 bases between the two germline ends. CDR3 sequence: CASSTLGPRETQYF. The CDR3 DNA is TGTGCCAGTAGTACCCTGGGCCCCAGGGAGACCCAGTACTTC. The full variable domain, its missing parts supplied by reference TRBV19 and TRBJ2-5, is DGGITQSPKYLFRKEGQNVTLSCEQNLNHDAMYWYRQDPGQGLRLIYYSQIVNDFQKGDIAEGYSVSREKKESFPLTVTSAQKNPTAFYLCASSTLGPRETQYFGPGTRLLVL.

This clonotype has a count of ten or more. The chain recombines TRBV6-1 with TRBJ2-5; a possible D gene is TRBD2 (5 bases). In germline, CDR1 is MNHNS, CDR2 SASEGT. The CDR3 consists of 14 residues. Trimming left V 4 bases short and J 5 bases short, with 14 bases between. CDR3 protein: CASSVGDPRETQYF. CDR3 DNA sequence: TGTGCCAGCAGTGTCGGGGATCCACGGGAGACCCAGTACTTC.

This clonotype was seen repeatedly, ten times or more. The gene calls are TRBV12-3 or TRBV12-4 and TRBJ1-2, with TRBD1 matching over 8 bases. This CDR3 is built from 17 residues. The junction had 17 bases not matched to a gene; V was cut back by 6 bases and J by 5 bases. CDR3: CASSLGQGDVNRYGYTF. The DNA for the CDR3 is TGTGCCAGCAGCCTTGGACAGGGAGACGTAAATCGATATGGCTACACCTTC.

This clonotype was seen many times. The V gene is TRBV4-2, the J gene TRBJ2-7; weak D call: TRBD1 (5 bases). Germline CDR1 LGHNA, CDR2 YNFKEQ. This CDR3 region has 15 residues. Trimming removed 0 bases from V and 0 bases from J, with 9 bases in between. CDR3 bases: TGTGCCAGCAGCCAAGATGCCACAGGCTCCTACGAGCAGTACTTC. This sequence encodes CASSQDATGSYEQYF.

This chain links TRBV29-1 with TRBJ2-4; D is ambiguous. Between the trimmed V and J ends, which lost 4 bases and 0 bases, there was a span of 7 bases. The CDR3 covers 13 residues. Germline values: CDR1 SQVTM, CDR2 ANQGSEA. CDR3 amino acids: CSVVPVAKNIQYF. CDR3 nucleotide sequence: TGCAGCGTTGTTCCGGTAGCCAAAAACATTCAGTACTTC. The whole variable domain, filled in from reference TRBV29-1 and TRBJ2-4, reads SAVISQKPSRDICQRGTSLTIQCQVDSQVTMMFWYRQQPGQSLTLIATANQGSEATYESGFVIDKFPISRPNLTFSTLTVSNMSPEDSSIYLCSVVPVAKNIQYFGAGTRLSVL.

In the case of this clonotype: This may come from a read error, since a much larger clone is one base off. The chain uses TRBV3-1 and TRBJ2-7; unclear D gene. The V end lost 1 base, the J end lost 5 bases, and 3 bases lay between the germline ends. This CDR3 is 11 amino acids long. Germline V gene data show CDR1 as LGHDT and CDR2 as YNNKEL (reference sequence). The CDR3 DNA reads TGTGCCAGCAGCCAAGGGAACGAGCAGTACGTC. This encodes CASSQGNEQYV.

This clonotype was detected ten times or more. The rearrangement links TRBV2 to TRBJ1-5; D unresolved. Germline lookup yields CDR1 SNHLY and CDR2 FYNNEI. The V end lost 5 bases, the J end lost 0 bases, and 14 bases lay between the germline ends. There are 16 residues in the CDR3. This CDR3 is CASSSSQRHSNQPQHF. CDR3 DNA: TGTGCCAGCAGTTCTTCTCAGCGACATAGCAATCAGCCCCAGCATTTT.

V usage is TRBV5-1 and J usage is TRBJ2-1; TRBD1 might be the D (6 bases). CDR1 is SGHRS, CDR2 YFSETQ, per germline. V was cut by 1 base and J by 8 bases, with 16 bases left in between. CDR3 size: 15 residues. Here the CDR3 DNA reads TGCGCCAGCAGCTTGTTACAGGGAGCCTCCGATGAGCAGTTCTTC. Its protein is CASSLLQGASDEQFF.

This chain links TRBV27 with TRBJ2-4; D is unresolved. V shed 3 bases and J shed 8 bases, with 11 bases lying between them. The germline V gene encodes CDR1 MNHEY and CDR2 SMNVEV (reference sequence). This CDR3 has 13 residues. The CDR3 coding sequence is TGTGCCAGCAGTTTTCGGCGTACGCACATTCAGTACTTC. It yields the protein CASSFRRTHIQYF.

About this clonotype: This may be a read error: a much more frequent sequence differs by one nucleotide. The gene calls are TRBV15 and TRBJ2-5; D perhaps matches TRBD2 (5 bases). The germline V gene encodes CDR1 LNHNV and CDR2 YYDKDF (reference sequence). The CDR3 is 14 amino acids. The CDR3 nucleotides read TGTGCCATCAGCAGAGGAGGCCTTCAAGAGACCCAGTACTTC. Translation: CAISRGGLQETQYF.

The rearrangement uses TRBV29-1 and TRBJ1-1, with TRBD1 matching 7 bases. The CDR3 is 19 residues long. The ends lost 7 bases at V and 0 bases at J; junction bases unmatched: 23. Germline V gives CDR1 SQVTM, CDR2 ANQGSEA. Here the CDR3 reads CSADRVVVDSPSMNTEAFF. CDR3 coding DNA: TGCAGCGCAGACAGGGTAGTTGTGGATTCTCCCTCCATGAACACTGAAGCTTTCTTT.

This clonotype was detected many times. The CDR3 DNA is TGTGCCAGCCGGGATAGGACAGGGGTGATCTACAATGAGCAGTTCTTC. Translating gives CASRDRTGVIYNEQFF. This chain links TRBV6-1 with TRBJ2-1; 9 bases are shared with TRBD1. The ends lost 8 bases at V and 3 bases at J; junction bases unmatched: 11. The CDR3 has 16 amino acids. CDR1 MNHNS and CDR2 SASEGT come from the germline V gene.

Many counts were recorded for this clonotype. The rearrangement links TRBV11-2 to TRBJ2-7; no definite D call. Looked up from germline, CDR1 is SGHAT and CDR2 is FQNNGV. The V and J ends lost 0 bases and 0 bases respectively, with 9 bases between them. The CDR3 covers 15 residues. CDR3 sequence: CASSLEAEYSYEQYF. CDR3 bases: TGTGCCAGCAGCTTAGAAGCCGAATACTCCTACGAGCAGTACTTC.

This clonotype was seen only a few times. V is TRBV28 and J is TRBJ2-7, with 10 bases identical to TRBD2. The ends lost 2 bases at V and 6 bases at J; junction bases unmatched: 1. The CDR3 is 13 residues long. The V gene's germline CDR1 is MDHEN and CDR2 SYDVKM. CDR3 loop: CASSLSGRAEQYF. In DNA form, the CDR3 reads TGTGCCAGCAGTTTAAGCGGGAGGGCCGAGCAGTACTTC.

In this sample, this clonotype turned up many times. The chain joins TRBV28 to TRBJ2-6, with D perhaps matching TRBD1 (6 bases). Germline lookup yields CDR1 MDHEN and CDR2 SYDVKM. This CDR3 is 14 amino acids long. V lost 6 bases to trimming and J lost 3 bases, with 9 bases between them. CDR3 residues: CASRRGFGANVLTF. For the CDR3, the DNA is TGTGCCAGCAGGAGGGGGTTTGGGGCCAACGTCCTGACTTTC.

This clonotype appeared many times. The V gene is TRBV6-1, the J gene TRBJ2-1, with TRBD2 matching 14 bases. This CDR3 region has 15 residues. Germline-derived CDR1 and CDR2 are MNHNS and SASEGT. The ends lost 6 bases at V and 7 bases at J; junction bases unmatched: 5. The CDR3 spells CASRGLAGGYNEQFF. The CDR3 DNA sequence: TGTGCCAGCAGAGGACTAGCGGGGGGCTATAATGAGCAGTTCTTC.

This clonotype was seen at least ten times. The gene calls are TRBV5-1 and TRBJ2-3; tentative D call: TRBD1 (5 bases). With 3 bases removed from V and 2 bases from J, the gap between germline ends came to 13 bases. This CDR3 has 15 amino acids. CDR1 is SGHRS and CDR2 is YFSETQ in the germline V gene. The CDR3 coding sequence is TGCGCCAGCAGCTCGGCAGGGAACCCCACAGATACGCAGTATTTT. Its protein product is CASSSAGNPTDTQYF.

For this clonotype: A much more abundant neighbour one base away suggests this may be a read error. CDR3 sequence: CASSMNRGTGNTIYF. Written as DNA, the CDR3 is TGTGCCAGCAGCATGAACAGGGGCACTGGAAACACCATATATTTT. The chain has TRBV11-2 and TRBJ1-3, with 7 bases matching TRBD1. V trimming: 5 bases; J trimming: 2 bases; junction bases outside the gene matches: 6. Germline assignment: CDR1 SGHAT and CDR2 FQNNGV. The CDR3 is made up of 15 amino acids.

This clonotype was counted at least ten times. The rearrangement links TRBV9 to TRBJ2-1, with 10 bases that match TRBD2. Per germline, CDR1 SGDLS and CDR2 YYNGEE. CDR3 length: 23 residues. The V segment lost 0 bases and the J segment 9 bases; nucleotides outside the gene matches: 30. Here the CDR3 DNA reads TGTGCCAGCAGCGTAGCCGGGCCCTCAGGGCCAGAGTCTAGTAGCGGGAGGTGGAGTGAGCAGTTCTTC. It yields the protein CASSVAGPSGPESSSGRWSEQFF.

For this clonotype: This may come from a read error, since a much larger clone is one base off. The chain has TRBV7-2 and TRBJ2-3; D is unclear. The CDR3 is 13 amino acids. CDR1 and CDR2 from the germline V gene are SGHTA and FQGNSA. The CDR3 here is CASSPVVPDMQYF. CDR3 nucleotides: TGTGCCAGCAGCCCCGTTGTACCCGATATGCAGTATTTT.